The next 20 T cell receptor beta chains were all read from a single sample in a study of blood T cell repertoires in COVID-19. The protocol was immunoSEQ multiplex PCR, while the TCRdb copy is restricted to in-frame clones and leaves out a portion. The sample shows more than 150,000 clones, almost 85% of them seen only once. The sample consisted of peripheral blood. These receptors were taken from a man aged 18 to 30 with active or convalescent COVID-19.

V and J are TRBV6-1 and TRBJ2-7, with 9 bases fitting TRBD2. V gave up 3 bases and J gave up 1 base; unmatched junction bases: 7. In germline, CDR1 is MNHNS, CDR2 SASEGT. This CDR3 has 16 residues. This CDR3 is CASSEGSGSISYEQYF. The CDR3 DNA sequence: TGTGCCAGCAGTGAGGGTAGCGGGAGTATTTCCTACGAGCAGTACTTC.

CDR3 in DNA: TGCGCCAGCAGTGAGGACAGGGGTTGGGATAATTCACCCCTCCACTTT. Protein: CASSEDRGWDNSPLHF. The chain uses TRBV10-2 and TRBJ1-6, with 8 positions matching TRBD1. Per the germline V gene, CDR1 is WSHSY and CDR2 is SAAADI. V lost 2 bases, J lost 5 bases, and 5 bases stayed unmatched. The CDR3 runs 16 residues.

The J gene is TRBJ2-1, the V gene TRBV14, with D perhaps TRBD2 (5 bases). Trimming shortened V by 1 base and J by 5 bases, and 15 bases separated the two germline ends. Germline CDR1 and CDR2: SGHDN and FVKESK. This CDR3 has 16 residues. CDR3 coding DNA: TGTGCCAGCAGCCAAGCTCGCCTAGCACGGAACAATGAGCAGTTCTTC. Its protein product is CASSQARLARNNEQFF. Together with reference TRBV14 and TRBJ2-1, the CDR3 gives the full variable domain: EAGVTQFPSHSVIEKGQTVTLRCDPISGHDNLYWYRRVMGKEIKFLLHFVKESKQDESGMPNNRFLAERTGGTYSTLKVQPAELEDSGVYFCASSQARLARNNEQFFGPGTRLTVL.

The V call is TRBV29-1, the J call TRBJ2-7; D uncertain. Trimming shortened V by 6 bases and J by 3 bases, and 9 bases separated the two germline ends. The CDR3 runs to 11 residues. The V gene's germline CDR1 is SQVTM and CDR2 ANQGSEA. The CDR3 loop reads CSVRSGYEQYF. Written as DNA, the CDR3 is TGCAGCGTCCGCTCGGGCTACGAGCAGTACTTC.

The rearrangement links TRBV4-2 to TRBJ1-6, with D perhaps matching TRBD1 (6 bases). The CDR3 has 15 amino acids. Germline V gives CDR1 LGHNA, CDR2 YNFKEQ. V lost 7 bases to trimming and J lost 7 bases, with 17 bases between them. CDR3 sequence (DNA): TGTGCCAGCAAGGGGCTCGGGACACAGAATTCACCCCTCCACTTT. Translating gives CASKGLGTQNSPLHF.

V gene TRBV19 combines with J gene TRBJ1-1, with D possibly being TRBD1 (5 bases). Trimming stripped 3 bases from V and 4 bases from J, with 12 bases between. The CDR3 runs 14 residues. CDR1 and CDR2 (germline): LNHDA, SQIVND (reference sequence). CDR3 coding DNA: TGTGCCAGTAGTATTAAGGTCGGGGGCACTGAAGCTTTCTTT. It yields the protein CASSIKVGGTEAFF.

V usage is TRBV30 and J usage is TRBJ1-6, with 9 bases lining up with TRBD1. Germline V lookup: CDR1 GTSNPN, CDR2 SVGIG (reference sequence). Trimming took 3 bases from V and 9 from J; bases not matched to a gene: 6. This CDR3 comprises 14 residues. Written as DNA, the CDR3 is TGTGCCTGGAGAAACAGGGGGCCTAGTTCACCCCTCCACTTT. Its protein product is CAWRNRGPSSPLHF.

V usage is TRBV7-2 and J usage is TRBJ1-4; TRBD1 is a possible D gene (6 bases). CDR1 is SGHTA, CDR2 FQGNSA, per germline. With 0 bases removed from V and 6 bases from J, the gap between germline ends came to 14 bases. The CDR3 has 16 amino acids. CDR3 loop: CASSLAGGAPDEKLFF. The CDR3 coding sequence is TGTGCCAGCAGCTTAGCGGGGGGGGCGCCGGATGAAAAACTGTTTTTT.

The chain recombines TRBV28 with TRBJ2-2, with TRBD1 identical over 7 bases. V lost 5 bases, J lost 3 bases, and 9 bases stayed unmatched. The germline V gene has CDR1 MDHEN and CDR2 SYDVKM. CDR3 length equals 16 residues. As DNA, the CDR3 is TGTGCCAGCAGTGATAACAGGGGTGGGTACACCGGGGAGCTGTTTTTT. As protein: CASSDNRGGYTGELFF.

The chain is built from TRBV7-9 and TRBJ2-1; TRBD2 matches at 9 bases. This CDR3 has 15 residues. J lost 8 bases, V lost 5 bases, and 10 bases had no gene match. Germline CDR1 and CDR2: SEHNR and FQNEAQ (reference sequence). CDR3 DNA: TGTGCCAGCAGCCAGGGGCGGGGGGGCCCGGATGAGCAGTTCTTC. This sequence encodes CASSQGRGGPDEQFF.

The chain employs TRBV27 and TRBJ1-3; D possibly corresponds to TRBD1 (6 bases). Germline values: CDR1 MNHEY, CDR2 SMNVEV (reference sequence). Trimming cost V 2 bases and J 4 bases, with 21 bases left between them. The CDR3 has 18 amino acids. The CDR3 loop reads CASSLRAAGAGPGNTIYF. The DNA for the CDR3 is TGTGCCAGCAGTTTACGGGCGGCAGGGGCTGGTCCAGGAAACACCATATATTTT.

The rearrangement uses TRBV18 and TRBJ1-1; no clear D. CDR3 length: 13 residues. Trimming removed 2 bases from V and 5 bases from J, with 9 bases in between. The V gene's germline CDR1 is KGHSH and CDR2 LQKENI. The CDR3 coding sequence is TGTGCCAGCTCACCAGAGTCCTTTACTGAAGCTTTCTTT. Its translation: CASSPESFTEAFF.

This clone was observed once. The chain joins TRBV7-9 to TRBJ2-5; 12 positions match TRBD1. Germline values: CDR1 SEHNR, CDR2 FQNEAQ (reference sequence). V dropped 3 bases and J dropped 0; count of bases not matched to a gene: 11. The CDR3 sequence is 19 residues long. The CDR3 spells CASSFLGTGGAGDQETQYF. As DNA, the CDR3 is TGTGCCAGCAGCTTCTTGGGGACAGGGGGCGCAGGGGACCAAGAGACCCAGTACTTC.

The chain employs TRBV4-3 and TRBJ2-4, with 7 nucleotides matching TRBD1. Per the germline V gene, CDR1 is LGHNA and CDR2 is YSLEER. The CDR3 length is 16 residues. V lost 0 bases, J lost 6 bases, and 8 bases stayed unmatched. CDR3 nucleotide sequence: TGCGCCAGCAGCCAAGACTTCGACAGGGCGGGAAACATTCAGTACTTC. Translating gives CASSQDFDRAGNIQYF.

CDR3 sequence reads: CASSSLDRGGSYEQYF. The CDR3, as DNA: TGTGCCAGCAGCTCATTGGACAGGGGGGGCTCCTACGAGCAGTACTTC. The chain is built from TRBV9 and TRBJ2-7, with 10 positions matching TRBD1. Germline assignment: CDR1 SGDLS and CDR2 YYNGEE. The CDR3 sequence is 16 residues long. V was pared by 4 bases and J by 0 bases, with 7 bases of the junction left unmatched.

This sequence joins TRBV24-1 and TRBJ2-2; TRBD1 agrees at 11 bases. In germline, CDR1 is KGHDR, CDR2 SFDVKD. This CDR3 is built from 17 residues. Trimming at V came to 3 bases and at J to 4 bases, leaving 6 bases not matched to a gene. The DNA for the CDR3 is TGTGCCACCAGTGATGGAGGGACAGGGGGTTTCACCGGGGAGCTGTTTTTT. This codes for CATSDGGTGGFTGELFF.

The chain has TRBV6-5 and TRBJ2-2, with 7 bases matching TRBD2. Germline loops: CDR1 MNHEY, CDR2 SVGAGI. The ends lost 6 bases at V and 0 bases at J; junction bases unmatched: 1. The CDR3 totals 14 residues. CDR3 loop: CASRLAANTGELFF. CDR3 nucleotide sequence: TGTGCCAGCAGGCTAGCGGCGAACACCGGGGAGCTGTTTTTT.

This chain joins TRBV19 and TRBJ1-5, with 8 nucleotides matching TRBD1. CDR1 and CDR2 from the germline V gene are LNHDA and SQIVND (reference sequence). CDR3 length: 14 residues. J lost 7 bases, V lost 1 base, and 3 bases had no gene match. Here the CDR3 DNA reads TGTGCCAGTAGTATAGTACAGGGGGAGCAGCCCCAGCATTTT. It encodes CASSIVQGEQPQHF.

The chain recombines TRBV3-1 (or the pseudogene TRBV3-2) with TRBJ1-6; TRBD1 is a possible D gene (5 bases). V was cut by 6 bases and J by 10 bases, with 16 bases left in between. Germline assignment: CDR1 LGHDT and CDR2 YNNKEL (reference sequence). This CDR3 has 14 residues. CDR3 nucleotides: TGTGCCAGCAGGCCGCGGGGGGTCTCCTCACCCCTCCACTTT. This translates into CASRPRGVSSPLHF.

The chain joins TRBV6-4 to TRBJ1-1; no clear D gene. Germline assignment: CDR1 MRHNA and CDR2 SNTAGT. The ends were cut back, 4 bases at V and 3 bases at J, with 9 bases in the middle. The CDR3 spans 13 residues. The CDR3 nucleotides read TGTGCCAGCAGTGTAGATTCGGACACTGAAGCTTTCTTT. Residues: CASSVDSDTEAFF.